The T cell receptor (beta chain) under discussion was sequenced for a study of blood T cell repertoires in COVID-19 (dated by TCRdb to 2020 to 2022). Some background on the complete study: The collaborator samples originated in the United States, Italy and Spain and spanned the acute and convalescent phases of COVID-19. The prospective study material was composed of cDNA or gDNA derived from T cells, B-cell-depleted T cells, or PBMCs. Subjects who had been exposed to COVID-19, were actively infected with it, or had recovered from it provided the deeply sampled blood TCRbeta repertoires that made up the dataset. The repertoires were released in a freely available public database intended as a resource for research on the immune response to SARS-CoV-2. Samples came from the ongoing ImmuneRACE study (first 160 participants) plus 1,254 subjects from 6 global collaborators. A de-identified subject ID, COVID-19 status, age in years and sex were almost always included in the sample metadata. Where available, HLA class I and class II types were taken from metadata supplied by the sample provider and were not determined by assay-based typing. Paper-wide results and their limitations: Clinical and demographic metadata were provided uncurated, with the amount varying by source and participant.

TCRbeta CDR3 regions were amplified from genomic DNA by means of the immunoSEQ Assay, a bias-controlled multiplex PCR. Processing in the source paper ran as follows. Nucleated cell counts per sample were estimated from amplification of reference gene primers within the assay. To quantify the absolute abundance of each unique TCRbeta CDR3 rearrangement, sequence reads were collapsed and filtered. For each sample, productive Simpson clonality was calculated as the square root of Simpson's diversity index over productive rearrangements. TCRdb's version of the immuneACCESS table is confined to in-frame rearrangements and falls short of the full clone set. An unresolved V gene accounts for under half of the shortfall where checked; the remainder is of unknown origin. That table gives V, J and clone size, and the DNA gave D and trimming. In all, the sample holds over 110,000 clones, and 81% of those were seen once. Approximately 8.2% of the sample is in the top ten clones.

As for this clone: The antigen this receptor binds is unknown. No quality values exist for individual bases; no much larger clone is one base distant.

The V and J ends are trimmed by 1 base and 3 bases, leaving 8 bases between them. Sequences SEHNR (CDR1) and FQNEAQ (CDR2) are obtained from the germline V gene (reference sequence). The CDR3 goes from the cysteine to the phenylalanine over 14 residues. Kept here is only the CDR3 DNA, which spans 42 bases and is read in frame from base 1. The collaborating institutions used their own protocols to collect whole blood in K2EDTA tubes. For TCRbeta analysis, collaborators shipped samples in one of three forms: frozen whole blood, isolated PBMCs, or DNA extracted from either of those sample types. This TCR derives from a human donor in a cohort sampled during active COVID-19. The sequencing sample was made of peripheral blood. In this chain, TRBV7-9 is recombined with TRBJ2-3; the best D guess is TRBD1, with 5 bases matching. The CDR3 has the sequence CASSLVKGTDTQYF. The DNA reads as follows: TGTGCCAGCAGCTTAGTAAAGGGGACAGATACGCAGTATTTT. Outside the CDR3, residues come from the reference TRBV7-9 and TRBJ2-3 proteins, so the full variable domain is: DTGVSQNPRHKITKRGQNVTFRCDPISEHNRLYWYRQTLGQGPEFLTYFQNEAQLEKSRLLSDRFSAERPKGSFSTLEIQRTEQGDSAMYLCASSLVKGTDTQYFGPGTRLTVL.